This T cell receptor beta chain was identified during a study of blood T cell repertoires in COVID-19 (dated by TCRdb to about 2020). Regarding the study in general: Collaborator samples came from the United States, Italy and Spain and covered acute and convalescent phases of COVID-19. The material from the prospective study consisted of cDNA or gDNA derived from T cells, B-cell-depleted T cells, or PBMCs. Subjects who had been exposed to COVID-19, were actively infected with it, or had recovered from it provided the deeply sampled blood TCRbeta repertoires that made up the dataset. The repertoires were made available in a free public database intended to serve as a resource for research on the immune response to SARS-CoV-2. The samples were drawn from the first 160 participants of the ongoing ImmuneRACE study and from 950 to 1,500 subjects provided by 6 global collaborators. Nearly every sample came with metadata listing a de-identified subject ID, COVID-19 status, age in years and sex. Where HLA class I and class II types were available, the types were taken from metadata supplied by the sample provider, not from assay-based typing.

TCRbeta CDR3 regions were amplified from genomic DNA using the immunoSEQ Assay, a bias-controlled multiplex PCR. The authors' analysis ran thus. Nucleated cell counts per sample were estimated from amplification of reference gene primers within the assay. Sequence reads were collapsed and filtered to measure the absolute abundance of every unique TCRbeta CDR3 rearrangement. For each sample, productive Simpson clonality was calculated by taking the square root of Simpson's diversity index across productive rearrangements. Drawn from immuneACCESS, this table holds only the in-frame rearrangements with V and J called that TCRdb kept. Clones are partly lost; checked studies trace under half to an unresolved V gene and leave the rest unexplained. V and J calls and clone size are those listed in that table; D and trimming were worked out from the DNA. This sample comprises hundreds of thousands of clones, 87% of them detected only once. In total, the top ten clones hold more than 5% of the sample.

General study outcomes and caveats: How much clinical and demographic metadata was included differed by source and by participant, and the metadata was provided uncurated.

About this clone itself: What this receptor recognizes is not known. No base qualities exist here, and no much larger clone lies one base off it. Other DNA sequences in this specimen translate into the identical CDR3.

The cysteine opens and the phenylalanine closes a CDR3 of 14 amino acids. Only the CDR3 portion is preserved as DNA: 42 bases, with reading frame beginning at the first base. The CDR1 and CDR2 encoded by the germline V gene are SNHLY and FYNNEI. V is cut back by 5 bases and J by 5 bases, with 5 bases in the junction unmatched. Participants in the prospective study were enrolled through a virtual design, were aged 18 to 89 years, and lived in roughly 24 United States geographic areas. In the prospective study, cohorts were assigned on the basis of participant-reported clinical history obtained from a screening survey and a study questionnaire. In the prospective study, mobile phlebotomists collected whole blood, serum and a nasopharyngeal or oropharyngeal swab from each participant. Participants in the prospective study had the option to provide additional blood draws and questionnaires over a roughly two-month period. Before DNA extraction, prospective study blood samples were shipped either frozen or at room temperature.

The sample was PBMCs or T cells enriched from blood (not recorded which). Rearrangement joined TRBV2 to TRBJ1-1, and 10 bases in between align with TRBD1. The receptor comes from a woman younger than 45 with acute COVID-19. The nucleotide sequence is TGTGCCAGCAGTAGACAGGGGGCGGGGACTGAAGCTTTCTTT. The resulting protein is CASSRQGAGTEAFF.